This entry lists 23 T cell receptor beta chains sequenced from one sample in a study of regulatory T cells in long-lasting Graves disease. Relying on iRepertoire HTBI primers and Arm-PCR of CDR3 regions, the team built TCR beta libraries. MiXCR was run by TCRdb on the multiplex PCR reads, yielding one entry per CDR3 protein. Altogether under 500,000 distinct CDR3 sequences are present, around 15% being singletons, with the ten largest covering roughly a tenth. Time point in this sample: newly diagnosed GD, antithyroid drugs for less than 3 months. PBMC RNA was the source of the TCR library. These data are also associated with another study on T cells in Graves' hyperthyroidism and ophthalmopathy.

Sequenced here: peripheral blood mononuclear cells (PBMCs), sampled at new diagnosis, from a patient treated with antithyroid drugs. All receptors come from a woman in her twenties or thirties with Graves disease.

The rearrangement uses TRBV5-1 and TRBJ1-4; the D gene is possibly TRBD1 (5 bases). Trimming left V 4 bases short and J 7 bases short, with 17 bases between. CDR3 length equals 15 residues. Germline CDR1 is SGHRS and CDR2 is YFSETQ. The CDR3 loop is CASSRDPGPVEKLFF. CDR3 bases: TGCGCCAGCAGCCGTGACCCGGGGCCAGTTGAAAAACTGTTTTTT. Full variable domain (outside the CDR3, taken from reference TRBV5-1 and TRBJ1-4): KAGVTQTPRYLIKTRGQQVTLSCSPISGHRSVSWYQQTPGQGLQFLFEYFSETQRNKGNFPGRFSGRQFSNSRSEMNVSTLELGDSALYLCASSRDPGPVEKLFFGSGTQLSVL.

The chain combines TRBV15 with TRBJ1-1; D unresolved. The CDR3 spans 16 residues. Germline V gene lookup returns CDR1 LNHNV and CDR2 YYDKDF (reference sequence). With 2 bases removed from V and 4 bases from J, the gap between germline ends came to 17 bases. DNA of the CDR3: TGTGCCACCAGCAGAAAGCCGGTAGGGCCGGTCACTGAAGCTTTCTTT. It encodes CATSRKPVGPVTEAFF.

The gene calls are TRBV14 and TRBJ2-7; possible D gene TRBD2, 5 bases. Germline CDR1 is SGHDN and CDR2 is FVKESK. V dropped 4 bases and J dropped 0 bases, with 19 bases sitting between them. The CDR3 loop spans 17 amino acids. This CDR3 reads CASSRRGHSKISYEQYF. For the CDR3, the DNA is TGTGCCAGCAGCCGAAGAGGGCACTCAAAGATCTCCTACGAGCAGTACTTC.

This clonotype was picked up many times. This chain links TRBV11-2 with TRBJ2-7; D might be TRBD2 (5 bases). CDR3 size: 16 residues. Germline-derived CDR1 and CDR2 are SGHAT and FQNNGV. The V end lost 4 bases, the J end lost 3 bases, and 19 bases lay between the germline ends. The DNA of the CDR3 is TGTGCCAGCAGCTGGGCCCCGGACTTGAGAGGCTACGAGCAGTACTTC. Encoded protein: CASSWAPDLRGYEQYF.

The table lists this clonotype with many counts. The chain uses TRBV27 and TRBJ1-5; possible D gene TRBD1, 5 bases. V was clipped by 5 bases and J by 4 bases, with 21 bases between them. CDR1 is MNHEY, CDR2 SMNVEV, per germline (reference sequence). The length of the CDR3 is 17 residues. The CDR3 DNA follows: TGTGCCAGCAGTCGGATAGGGAAACCGGGACGGAATCAGCCCCAGCATTTT. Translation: CASSRIGKPGRNQPQHF.

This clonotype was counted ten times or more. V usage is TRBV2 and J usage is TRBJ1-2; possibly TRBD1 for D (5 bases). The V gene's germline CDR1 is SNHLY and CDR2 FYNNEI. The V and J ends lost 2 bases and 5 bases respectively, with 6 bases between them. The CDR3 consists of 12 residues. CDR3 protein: CASSEQGYGYTF. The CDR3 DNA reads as TGTGCCAGCAGTGAACAGGGTTATGGCTACACCTTC.

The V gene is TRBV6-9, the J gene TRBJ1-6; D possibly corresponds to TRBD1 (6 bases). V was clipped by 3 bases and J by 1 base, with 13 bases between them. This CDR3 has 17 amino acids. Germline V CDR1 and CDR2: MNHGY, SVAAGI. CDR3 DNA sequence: TGTGCCAGCAGTTACACCTCGGGGGCTTCCTATAATTCACCCCTCCACTTT. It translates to CASSYTSGASYNSPLHF.

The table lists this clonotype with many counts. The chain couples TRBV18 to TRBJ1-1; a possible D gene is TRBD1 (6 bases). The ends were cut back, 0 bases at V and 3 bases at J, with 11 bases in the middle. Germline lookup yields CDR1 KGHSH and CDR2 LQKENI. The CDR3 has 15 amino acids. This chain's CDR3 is CASSPPSTGYTEAFF. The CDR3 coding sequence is TGTGCCAGCTCACCACCGAGCACAGGGTACACTGAAGCTTTCTTT.

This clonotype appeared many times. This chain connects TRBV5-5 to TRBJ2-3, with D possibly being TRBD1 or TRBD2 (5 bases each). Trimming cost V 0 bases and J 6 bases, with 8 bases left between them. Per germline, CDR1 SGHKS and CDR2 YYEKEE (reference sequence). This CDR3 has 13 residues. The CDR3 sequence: CASSLGGEDTQYF. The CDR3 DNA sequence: TGTGCCAGCAGCTTGGGAGGGGAGGATACGCAGTATTTT. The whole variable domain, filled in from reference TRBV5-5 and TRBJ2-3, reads DAGVTQSPTHLIKTRGQQVTLRCSPISGHKSVSWYQQVLGQGPQFIFQYYEKEERGRGNFPDRFSARQFPNYSSELNVNALLLGDSALYLCASSLGGEDTQYFGPGTRLTVL.

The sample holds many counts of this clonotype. CDR3 sequence: CASLAGGAYNEQFF. CDR3 DNA sequence: TGTGCCAGTCTAGCGGGGGGGGCCTACAATGAGCAGTTCTTC. This chain connects TRBV6-1 to TRBJ2-1; 12 bases agree with TRBD2. The CDR3 has 14 amino acids. Germline assignment: CDR1 MNHNS and CDR2 SASEGT. With 9 bases clipped from V and 2 bases from J, the junction kept 2 bases outside the gene matches.

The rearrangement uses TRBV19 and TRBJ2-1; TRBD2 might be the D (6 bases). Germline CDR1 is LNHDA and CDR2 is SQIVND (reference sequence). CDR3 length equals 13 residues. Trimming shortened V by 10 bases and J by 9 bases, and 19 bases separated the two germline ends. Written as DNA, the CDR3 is TGTGCCACCGAGACGGGTTCCGGGAGTGAGCAGTTCTTC. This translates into CATETGSGSEQFF.

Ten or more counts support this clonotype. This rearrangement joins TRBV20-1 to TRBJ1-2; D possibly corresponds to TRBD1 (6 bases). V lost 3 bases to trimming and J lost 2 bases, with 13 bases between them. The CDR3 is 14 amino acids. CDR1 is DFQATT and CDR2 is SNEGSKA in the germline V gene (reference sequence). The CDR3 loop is CSARRQAENYGYTF. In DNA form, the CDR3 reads TGCAGTGCTAGGCGACAGGCGGAGAACTATGGCTACACCTTC.

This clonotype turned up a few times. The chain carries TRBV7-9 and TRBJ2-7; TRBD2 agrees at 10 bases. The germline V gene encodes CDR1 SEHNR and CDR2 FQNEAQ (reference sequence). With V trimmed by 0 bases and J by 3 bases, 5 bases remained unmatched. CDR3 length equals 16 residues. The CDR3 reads CASSLAGRTSGYEQYF. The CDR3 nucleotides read TGTGCCAGCAGCTTAGCGGGGAGGACTAGCGGCTACGAGCAGTACTTC.

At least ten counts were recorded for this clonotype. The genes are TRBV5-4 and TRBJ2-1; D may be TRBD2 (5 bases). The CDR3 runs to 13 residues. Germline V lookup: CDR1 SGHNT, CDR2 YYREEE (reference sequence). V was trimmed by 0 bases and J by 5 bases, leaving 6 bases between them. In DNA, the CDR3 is TGTGCCAGCAGCTTGGGGGAGAACAATGAGCAGTTCTTC. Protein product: CASSLGENNEQFF.

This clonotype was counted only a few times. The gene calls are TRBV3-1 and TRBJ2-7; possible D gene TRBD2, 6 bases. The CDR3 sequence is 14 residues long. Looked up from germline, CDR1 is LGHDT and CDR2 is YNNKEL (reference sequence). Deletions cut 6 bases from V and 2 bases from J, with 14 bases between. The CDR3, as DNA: TGTGCCAGCAGGCCAAGCGGGCTAGCCTACGAGCAGTACTTC. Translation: CASRPSGLAYEQYF.

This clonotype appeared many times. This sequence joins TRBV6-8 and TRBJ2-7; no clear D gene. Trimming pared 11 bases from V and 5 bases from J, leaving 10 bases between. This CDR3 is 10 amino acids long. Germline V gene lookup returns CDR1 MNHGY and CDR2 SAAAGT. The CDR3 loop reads CAHSTNEQYF. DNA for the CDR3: TGTGCCCACTCGACGAACGAGCAGTACTTC.

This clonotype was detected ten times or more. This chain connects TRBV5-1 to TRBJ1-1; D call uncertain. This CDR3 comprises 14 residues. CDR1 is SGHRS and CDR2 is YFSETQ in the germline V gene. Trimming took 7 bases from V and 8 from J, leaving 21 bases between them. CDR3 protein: CASSSGGSAFEAFF. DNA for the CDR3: TGCGCCAGCTCTTCCGGAGGGTCGGCTTTCGAAGCTTTCTTT.

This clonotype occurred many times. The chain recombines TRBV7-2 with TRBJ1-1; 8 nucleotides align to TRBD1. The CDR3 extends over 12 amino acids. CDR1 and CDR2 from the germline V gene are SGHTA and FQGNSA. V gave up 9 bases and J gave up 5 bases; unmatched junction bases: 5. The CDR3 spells CASSGGGTEAFF. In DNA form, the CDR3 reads TGTGCCAGTTCAGGGGGCGGGACTGAAGCTTTCTTT.

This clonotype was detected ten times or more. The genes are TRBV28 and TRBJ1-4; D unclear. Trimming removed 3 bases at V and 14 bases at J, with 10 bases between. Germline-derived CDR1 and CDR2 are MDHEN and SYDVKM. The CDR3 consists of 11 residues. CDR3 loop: CASSFRSGLFF. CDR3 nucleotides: TGTGCCAGCAGTTTTCGGTCGGGGCTGTTTTTT.

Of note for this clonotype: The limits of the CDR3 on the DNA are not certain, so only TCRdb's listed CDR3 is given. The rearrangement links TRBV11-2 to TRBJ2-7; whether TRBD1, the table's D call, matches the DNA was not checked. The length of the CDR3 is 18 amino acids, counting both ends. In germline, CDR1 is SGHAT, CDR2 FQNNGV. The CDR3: CASSFYICSGQADYEQYF.

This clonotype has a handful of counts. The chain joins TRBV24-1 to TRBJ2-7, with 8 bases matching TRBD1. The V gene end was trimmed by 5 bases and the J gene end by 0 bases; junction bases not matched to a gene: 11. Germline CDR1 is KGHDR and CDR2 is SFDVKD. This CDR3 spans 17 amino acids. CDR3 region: CATSGPDRGGFSYEQYF. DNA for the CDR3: TGTGCCACCAGTGGCCCAGACAGGGGTGGATTCTCCTACGAGCAGTACTTC.

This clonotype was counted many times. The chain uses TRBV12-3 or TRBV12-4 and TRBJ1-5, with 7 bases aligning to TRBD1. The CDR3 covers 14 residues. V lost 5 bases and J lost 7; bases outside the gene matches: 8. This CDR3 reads CASSITGVGQPQHF. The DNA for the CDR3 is TGTGCCAGCAGTATTACAGGGGTCGGGCAGCCCCAGCATTTT.

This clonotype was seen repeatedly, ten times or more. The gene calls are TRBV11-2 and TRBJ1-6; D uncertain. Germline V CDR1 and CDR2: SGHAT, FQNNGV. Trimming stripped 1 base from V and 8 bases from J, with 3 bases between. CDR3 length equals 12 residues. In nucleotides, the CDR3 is TGTGCCAGCAGCTTAGGGGATTCACCCCTCCACTTT. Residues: CASSLGDSPLHF. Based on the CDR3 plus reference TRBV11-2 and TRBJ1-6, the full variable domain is EAGVAQSPRYKIIEKRQSVAFWCNPISGHATLYWYQQILGQGPKLLIQFQNNGVVDDSQLPKDRFSAERLKGVDSTLKIQPAKLEDSAVYLCASSLGDSPLHFGNGTRLTVT.